The 22 T cell receptor beta chains listed next were all sequenced from one sample in a study of T cell responses to AZD1222 COVID-19 vaccine. TCRdb keeps only in-frame clones here, not all; method: immunoSEQ multiplex PCR. The sample records roughly 170,000 clones, 85% to 95% being singletons. This sample comprised peripheral blood, obtained 28 days after the second AZD1222 dose. These receptors came from an adult who received the AZD1222 COVID-19 vaccine.

The chain couples TRBV18 to TRBJ2-2; weak D call: TRBD1 (6 bases). CDR3 size: 16 residues. Germline V lookup: CDR1 KGHSH, CDR2 LQKENI. The germline V and J ends were trimmed by 2 bases and 2 bases, with 12 bases remaining between them. The CDR3 bases are TGTGCCAGCTCACCAATTGGACAGATTAACACCGGGGAGCTGTTTTTT. Amino acid sequence: CASSPIGQINTGELFF.

This rearrangement joins TRBV6-6 to TRBJ2-3; tentatively, D is TRBD2 (6 bases). The length of the CDR3 is 13 residues. The V and J ends lost 10 bases and 6 bases respectively, with 17 bases between them. CDR1 is MNHNY, CDR2 SVGAGI, per germline (reference sequence). The chain's CDR3 is CATGLGFSDTQYF. In DNA, the CDR3 is TGTGCCACGGGACTGGGCTTTTCGGATACGCAGTATTTT.

The V and J genes are TRBV27 and TRBJ2-7, with 9 bases matching TRBD1. The germline gives CDR1 MNHEY, CDR2 SMNVEV (reference sequence). The CDR3 runs 15 residues. V lost 0 bases to trimming and J lost 5 bases; unmatched junction nucleotides: 5. CDR3 protein: CASSLSRDRAHEQYF. The CDR3 DNA sequence: TGTGCCAGCAGTTTATCCCGGGACAGGGCGCACGAGCAGTACTTC.

The V and J genes are TRBV6-7 and TRBJ2-7; TRBD1 aligns across 7 bases. TRBV6-7 is known as an ORF, though its function is uncertain. V shed 2 bases, J shed 3 bases, and the junction held 10 bases outside the gene matches. The CDR3 covers 16 residues. CDR3 in DNA: TGTGCCAGCAGTTACGCCCGGCAGGGGGTTTTCTACGAGCAGTACTTC. It yields the protein CASSYARQGVFYEQYF.

For the CDR3, the DNA is TGTGCCAGCAGTTTAGTTTCCGGACAGGGGGACACTGAAGCTTTCTTT. Translation: CASSLVSGQGDTEAFF. The V gene is TRBV28, the J gene TRBJ1-1; the match to TRBD1 covers 10 bases. This CDR3 is 16 amino acids long. Trimming removed 2 bases from V and 3 bases from J; junction bases left unmatched: 6. Germline loops: CDR1 MDHEN, CDR2 SYDVKM. Full variable domain (outside the CDR3, taken from reference TRBV28 and TRBJ1-1): DVKVTQSSRYLVKRTGEKVFLECVQDMDHENMFWYRQDPGLGLRLIYFSYDVKMKEKGDIPEGYSVSREKKERFSLILESASTNQTSMYLCASSLVSGQGDTEAFFGQGTRLTVV.

The genes are TRBV6-2 or TRBV6-3 and TRBJ1-5, with 7 positions matching TRBD1. The CDR3 contains 15 residues. CDR1 and CDR2 from the germline V gene are MNHEY and SVGEGT. V dropped 6 bases and J dropped 7; count of bases not matched to a gene: 12. The CDR3, as DNA: TGTGCCAGCAGCGGACAGGCCCCAACACAACAGCCCCAGCATTTT. Translated: CASSGQAPTQQPQHF.

The V and J genes are TRBV27 and TRBJ2-5; the D is unclear. Trimming removed 7 bases at V and 7 bases at J, with 13 bases between. This CDR3 comprises 12 residues. Germline V lookup: CDR1 MNHEY, CDR2 SMNVEV (reference sequence). CDR3 in amino acids: CASTGRGGTQYF. As DNA, the CDR3 is TGTGCCAGCACGGGTCGTGGCGGGACCCAGTACTTC.

The rearrangement links TRBV28 to TRBJ2-1, with 7 bases matching TRBD1. This CDR3 is 15 amino acids long. Germline lookup yields CDR1 MDHEN and CDR2 SYDVKM. V lost 2 bases and J lost 3; bases outside the gene matches: 4. For the CDR3, the DNA is TGTGCCAGCAGTTTAAGGGACAGCTTCTACAATGAGCAGTTCTTC. Amino acid sequence: CASSLRDSFYNEQFF.

The rearrangement uses TRBV7-2 and TRBJ1-6; D is undetermined. The CDR3 is 14 residues long. Germline-derived CDR1 and CDR2 are SGHTA and FQGNSA. Trimming stripped 3 bases from V and 10 bases from J, with 13 bases between. CDR3 DNA sequence: TGTGCCAGCAGCTTTTCGTCACTGCGGTCACCCCTCCACTTT. Its protein is CASSFSSLRSPLHF.

This clone was counted a single time. V and J are TRBV18 and TRBJ2-1; no firm D call. The ends were cut back, 4 bases at V and 6 bases at J, with 7 bases in the middle. This CDR3 is 12 amino acids long. Germline lookup yields CDR1 KGHSH and CDR2 LQKENI. The CDR3 coding sequence is TGTGCCAGCTCACTTAGTTCCAATGAGCAGTTCTTC. Protein sequence: CASSLSSNEQFF.

This chain uses TRBV12-3 or TRBV12-4 with TRBJ2-5; D is ambiguous. This CDR3 region has 11 residues. V dropped 4 bases and J dropped 13 bases, with 13 bases sitting between them. Here the CDR3 DNA reads TGTGCCAGCAGTTCGGGCCGTCTTCCGTACTTC. Its translation is CASSSGRLPYF.

The chain joins TRBV6-2 or TRBV6-3 to TRBJ1-2, with 11 nucleotides matching TRBD1. The CDR3 runs to 14 residues. V was pared by 5 bases and J by 3 bases, with 2 bases of the junction left unmatched. The V gene's germline CDR1 is MNHEY and CDR2 SVGEGT. The CDR3 loop is CASSRDRGDYGYTF. CDR3 in DNA: TGTGCCAGCAGTCGGGACAGGGGGGACTATGGCTACACCTTC.

The CDR3 spells CASRGLAGEEYF. CDR3 nucleotide sequence: TGTGCCAGCCGGGGACTAGCGGGAGAGGAGTACTTC. The chain uses TRBV27 and TRBJ2-7; 14 nucleotides match TRBD2. This CDR3 has 12 amino acids. The V gene end was trimmed by 8 bases and the J gene end by 11 bases; junction bases not matched to a gene: 5. From germline, CDR1 is MNHEY and CDR2 SMNVEV (reference sequence).

This chain links TRBV6-1 with TRBJ1-5; no clear D gene. The CDR3 covers 14 residues. V shed 3 bases and J shed 4 bases, with 10 bases lying between them. Germline CDR1 reads MNHNS; CDR2 reads SASEGT. The CDR3 nucleotides are TGTGCCAGCAGTGAGTACATTTGGAATCAGCCCCAGCATTTT. It encodes CASSEYIWNQPQHF.

The V gene is TRBV9, the J gene TRBJ2-7; perhaps TRBD1 as D (5 bases). Between the trimmed V and J ends, which lost 0 bases and 5 bases, there was a span of 9 bases. The CDR3 totals 13 residues. Germline V gene lookup returns CDR1 SGDLS and CDR2 YYNGEE. The chain's CDR3 is CASSVAGFDEQYF. CDR3 bases: TGTGCCAGCAGCGTAGCAGGGTTCGACGAGCAGTACTTC.

V gene TRBV29-1 combines with J gene TRBJ1-1, with a possible D match to TRBD1 (5 bases). The V and J ends lost 6 bases and 4 bases respectively, with 30 bases between them. Germline assignment: CDR1 SQVTM and CDR2 ANQGSEA. The CDR3 loop spans 18 amino acids. CDR3 sequence reads: CSVALFDSSTPEVTEAFF. The DNA for the CDR3 is TGCAGCGTAGCCCTTTTCGACAGCTCAACCCCGGAGGTCACTGAAGCTTTCTTT.

The chain combines TRBV7-3 with TRBJ2-7, with 12 positions matching TRBD1. Germline V gives CDR1 SGHTA, CDR2 FQGTGA. V shed 3 bases and J 4 bases; nucleotides not matched to a gene: 13. This CDR3 is 18 amino acids long. The CDR3 DNA reads as TGTGCCAGCAGCTTGACAACAGCGGGACAGGGGGCTTCGTACGAGCAGTACTTC. Translating gives CASSLTTAGQGASYEQYF.

The V call is TRBV12-3 or TRBV12-4, the J call TRBJ2-7; D might be TRBD1 (6 bases). Trimming shortened V by 8 bases and J by 5 bases, and 13 bases separated the two germline ends. The CDR3 has 12 amino acids. The CDR3 DNA reads TGTGCCAGCCAAACAGGGTTCCACGAGCAGTACTTC. This sequence encodes CASQTGFHEQYF.

The DNA for the CDR3 is TGTGCCAGCAGCTCCGCCGGGACTAGCGGGATCCAAGAGACCCAGTACTTC. The encoded protein is CASSSAGTSGIQETQYF. This sequence joins TRBV7-2 and TRBJ2-5, with 13 bases that match TRBD2. Germline CDR1 SGHTA, CDR2 FQGNSA. This CDR3 is built from 17 residues. The V segment lost 4 bases and the J segment 1 base; nucleotides outside the gene matches: 6.

The V call is TRBV7-6, the J call TRBJ1-2; 7 bases match TRBD1. J lost 6 bases, V lost 6 bases, and 13 bases had no gene match. Germline V gene data show CDR1 as SGHVS and CDR2 as FNYEAQ. CDR3 length: 15 amino acids. For the CDR3, the DNA is TGTGCCAGCAGTCCTAATATCGACAGGGTAAATGGCTACACCTTC. Protein product: CASSPNIDRVNGYTF.

V usage is TRBV19 and J usage is TRBJ1-5; a possible D gene is TRBD1 (5 bases). Per the germline V gene, CDR1 is LNHDA and CDR2 is SQIVND (reference sequence). The length of the CDR3 is 13 residues. The germline V and J ends were trimmed by 6 bases and 2 bases, with 8 bases remaining between them. The DNA for the CDR3 is TGTGCCAGTAGCCCACAGGGCAATCAGCCCCAGCATTTT. Translation: CASSPQGNQPQHF.

The V gene is TRBV7-3, the J gene TRBJ1-3; perhaps TRBD1 as D (6 bases). The CDR3 consists of 18 residues. Trimming stripped 5 bases from V and 4 bases from J, with 24 bases between. The germline V gene has CDR1 SGHTA and CDR2 FQGTGA. As DNA, the CDR3 is TGTGCCAGCAGCCTCCTAACGGGACACAAGAACATCGGAAACACCATATATTTT. It encodes CASSLLTGHKNIGNTIYF.